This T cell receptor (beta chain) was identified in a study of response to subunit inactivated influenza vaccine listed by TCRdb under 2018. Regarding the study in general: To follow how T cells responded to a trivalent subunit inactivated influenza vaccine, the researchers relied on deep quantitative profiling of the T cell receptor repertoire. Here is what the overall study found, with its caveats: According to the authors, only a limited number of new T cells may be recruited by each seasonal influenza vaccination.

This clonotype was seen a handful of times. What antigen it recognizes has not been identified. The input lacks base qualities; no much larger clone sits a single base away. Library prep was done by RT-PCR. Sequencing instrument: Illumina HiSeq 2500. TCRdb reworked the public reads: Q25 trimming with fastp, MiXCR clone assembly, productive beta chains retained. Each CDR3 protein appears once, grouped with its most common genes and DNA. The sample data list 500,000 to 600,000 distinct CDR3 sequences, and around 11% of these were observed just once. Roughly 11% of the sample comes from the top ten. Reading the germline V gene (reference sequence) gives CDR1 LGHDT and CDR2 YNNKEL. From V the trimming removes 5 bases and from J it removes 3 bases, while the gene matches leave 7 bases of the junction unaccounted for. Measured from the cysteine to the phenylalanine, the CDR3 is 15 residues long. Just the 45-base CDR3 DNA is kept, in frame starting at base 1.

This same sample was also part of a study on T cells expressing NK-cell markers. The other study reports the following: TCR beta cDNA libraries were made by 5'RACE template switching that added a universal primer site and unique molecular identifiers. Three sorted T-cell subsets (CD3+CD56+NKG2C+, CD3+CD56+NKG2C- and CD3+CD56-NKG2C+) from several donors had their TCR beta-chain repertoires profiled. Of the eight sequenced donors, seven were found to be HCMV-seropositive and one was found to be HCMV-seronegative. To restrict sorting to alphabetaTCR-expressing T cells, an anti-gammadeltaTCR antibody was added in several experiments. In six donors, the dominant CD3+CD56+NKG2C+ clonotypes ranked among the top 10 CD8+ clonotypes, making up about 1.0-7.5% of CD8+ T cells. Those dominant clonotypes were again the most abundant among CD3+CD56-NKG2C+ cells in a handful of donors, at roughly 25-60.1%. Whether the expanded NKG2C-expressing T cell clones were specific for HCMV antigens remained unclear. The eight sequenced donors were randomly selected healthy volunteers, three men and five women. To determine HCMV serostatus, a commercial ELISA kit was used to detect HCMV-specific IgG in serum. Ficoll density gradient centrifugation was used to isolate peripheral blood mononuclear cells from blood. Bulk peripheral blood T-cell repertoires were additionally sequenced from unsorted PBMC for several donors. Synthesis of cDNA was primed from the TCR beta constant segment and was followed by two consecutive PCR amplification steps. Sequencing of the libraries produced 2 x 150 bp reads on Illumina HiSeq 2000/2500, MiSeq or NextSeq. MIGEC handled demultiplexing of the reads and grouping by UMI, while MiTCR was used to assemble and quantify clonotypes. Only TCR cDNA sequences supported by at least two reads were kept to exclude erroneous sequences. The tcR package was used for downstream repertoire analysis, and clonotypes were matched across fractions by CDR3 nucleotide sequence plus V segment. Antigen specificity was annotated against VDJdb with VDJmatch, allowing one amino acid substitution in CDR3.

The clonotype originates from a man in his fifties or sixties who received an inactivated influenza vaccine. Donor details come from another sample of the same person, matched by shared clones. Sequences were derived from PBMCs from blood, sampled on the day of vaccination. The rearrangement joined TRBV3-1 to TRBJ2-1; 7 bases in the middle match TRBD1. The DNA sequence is TGTGCCAGCAGCATCCGGGACAGCGACTACAATGAGCAGTTCTTC. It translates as CASSIRDSDYNEQFF.